The text below deals with one T cell receptor (beta chain). The data originate from a study of T cell repertoires in aging, cancer and after chemotherapy. Study details: Glioblastoma patients receiving temozolomide-based therapy gave paired samples before and after chemotherapy.

TCR beta rearrangements were amplified from peripheral blood genomic DNA. A mixed TRB-A/B primer pool amplified rearranged TRB by multiplex touch-down PCR. Each CDR3 protein gets one entry after TCRdb re-called the multiplex PCR reads with MiXCR. The data contain a few thousand distinct CDR3 sequences, around 50% of them seen just once; the ten biggest clones take up about 37%. The CDR3 is made up of 14 amino acids. V lost 4 bases and J 2 bases, leaving 10 bases between the germline ends. The germline gives CDR1 SGHTA, CDR2 FQGNSA. Sequences were obtained from blood. The receptor was isolated from a human donor with a solid tumor. The V call is TRBV7-2, the J call TRBJ2-3, with D tentatively TRBD1 (6 bases). The CDR3 here is CASSSGHPTDTQYF. The CDR3 DNA follows: TGTGCCAGCAGCTCGGGACACCCCACAGATACGCAGTATTTT. Based on the CDR3 plus reference TRBV7-2 and TRBJ2-3, the full variable domain is GAGVSQSPSNKVTEKGKDVELRCDPISGHTALYWYRQSLGQGLEFLIYFQGNSAPDKSGLPSDRFSAERTGGSVSTLTIQRTQQEDSAVYLCASSSGHPTDTQYFGPGTRLTVL.